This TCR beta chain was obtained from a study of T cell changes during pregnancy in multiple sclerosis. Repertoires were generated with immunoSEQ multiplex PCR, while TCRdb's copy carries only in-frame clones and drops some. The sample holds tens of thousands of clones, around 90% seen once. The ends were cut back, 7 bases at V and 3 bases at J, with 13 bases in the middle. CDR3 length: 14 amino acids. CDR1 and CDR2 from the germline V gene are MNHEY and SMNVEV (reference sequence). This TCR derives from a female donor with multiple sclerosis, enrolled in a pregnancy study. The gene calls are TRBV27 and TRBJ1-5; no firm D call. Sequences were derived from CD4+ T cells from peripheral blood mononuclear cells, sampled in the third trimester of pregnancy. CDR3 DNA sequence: TGTGCCAGCAAGCGCGCGGGGAACAATCAGCCCCAGCATTTT. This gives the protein CASKRAGNNQPQHF.